The source of this TCR beta chain is a study of blood T cell repertoires in COVID-19. Study in general: The United States, Italy and Spain supplied acute and convalescent COVID-19 samples.

Clones were sequenced by immunoSEQ multiplex PCR, and TCRdb holds only the in-frame ones, with some missing. This sample has about 360,000 clones; 83% occur once, and the top ten carry almost 3%. There are 15 residues in the CDR3. Per the germline V gene, CDR1 is SGHDT and CDR2 is YYEEEE. The V and J ends lost 6 bases and 4 bases respectively, with 20 bases between them. The rearrangement uses TRBV5-6 and TRBJ2-7; possibly TRBD2 for D (5 bases). The receptor comes from a man aged 30 to 45 with active or convalescent COVID-19. Sequenced sample: peripheral blood. The CDR3 is CASTRAMVRGYEQYF. In DNA form, the CDR3 reads TGTGCCAGCACCCGGGCGATGGTTAGAGGGTACGAGCAGTACTTC.